This entry lists 2 T cell receptor beta chains sequenced from one sample in a study of blood T cell repertoires in COVID-19. This table comes from immunoSEQ multiplex PCR, and its TCRdb copy is limited to in-frame clones, with some not included. The repertoire holds about 300,000 clones, with approximately 88% as singletons. The sample was peripheral blood. The source of these receptors is a woman between 25 and 40 years old who had recovered from COVID-19.

The rearrangement links TRBV7-2 to TRBJ1-5; unclear D gene. Germline CDR1 SGHTA, CDR2 FQGNSA. V shed 1 base and J shed 6 bases, with 7 bases lying between them. The CDR3 length is 13 residues. The CDR3 DNA follows: TGTGCCAGCAGCTTAGGCACGGGTCAGCCCCAGCATTTT. Protein sequence: CASSLGTGQPQHF. Supplemented by reference TRBV7-2 and TRBJ1-5, the full variable domain reads GAGVSQSPSNKVTEKGKDVELRCDPISGHTALYWYRQSLGQGLEFLIYFQGNSAPDKSGLPSDRFSAERTGGSVSTLTIQRTQQEDSAVYLCASSLGTGQPQHFGDGTRLSIL.

Concerning this clone: The junction shows a germline mismatch at one end, possibly a read error. The chain has TRBV6-1 and TRBJ1-1, with 7 positions matching TRBD1. The CDR3 consists of 14 residues. Germline CDR1 reads MNHNS; CDR2 reads SASEGT. The chain's CDR3 is CASSEARGFTEAFF. The CDR3 bases are TGTGCCAGCAGCGAAGCCAGGGGGTTCACTGAAGCTTTCTTT.